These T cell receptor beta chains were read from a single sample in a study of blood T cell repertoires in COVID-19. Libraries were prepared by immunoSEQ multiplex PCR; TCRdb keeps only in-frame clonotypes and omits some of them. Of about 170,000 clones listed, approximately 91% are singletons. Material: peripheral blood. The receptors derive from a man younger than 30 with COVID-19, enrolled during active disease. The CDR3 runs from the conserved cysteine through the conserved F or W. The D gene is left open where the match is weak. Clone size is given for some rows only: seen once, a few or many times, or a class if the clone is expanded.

CASSEVGTDTGELFF TGTGCCAGCAGTGAAGTTGGGACAGACACCGGGGAGCTGTTTTTT TRBJ2-2 NA TRBV25-1 TRBD1
CASSLVRNSPLHF TGTGCCAGCAGTTTAGTTCGGAATTCACCCCTCCACTTT TRBJ1-6 few TRBV28 NA
CAAGLAILANTGELFF TGTGCCGCCGGCCTAGCCATCCTCGCGAACACCGGGGAGCTGTTTTTT TRBJ2-2 NA TRBV10-3 NA
CASSLSLARYNEQFF TGTGCCAGCAGCTTATCCCTAGCGCGGTACAATGAGCAGTTCTTC TRBJ2-1 few TRBV7-9 NA
CASSPWTPRNTGELFF TGTGCTAGCAGCCCATGGACACCGCGGAATACCGGGGAGCTGTTTTTT TRBJ2-2 NA TRBV7-7 NA
CASRLGGSSGNTIYF TGTGCCAGCAGATTAGGGGGCTCGAGTGGAAACACCATATATTTT TRBJ1-3 NA TRBV6-5 TRBD1
CSAPGDTEAFF TGCAGCGCTCCAGGGGACACTGAAGCTTTCTTT TRBJ1-1 NA TRBV29-1 NA
CSVEDPGLAYEQYF TGCAGCGTTGAAGATCCGGGACTGGCCTACGAGCAGTACTTC TRBJ2-7 NA TRBV29-1 NA
CASSFAGREYEQYF TGTGCCAGCAGCTTTGCAGGTAGGGAGTACGAGCAGTACTTC TRBJ2-7 NA TRBV7-9 NA
CASSLGQGLANEKLFF TGCGCCAGCAGCCTGGGACAGGGGTTAGCTAATGAAAAACTGTTTTTT TRBJ1-4 once TRBV5-1 TRBD1
CASSIAREVTGELFF TGTGCCAGTAGTATAGCCCGGGAGGTCACCGGGGAGCTGTTTTTT TRBJ2-2 NA TRBV19 TRBD2
CASSARRDEQFF TGTGCCAGCAGCGCCCGGCGGGATGAGCAGTTCTTC TRBJ2-1 NA TRBV9 NA
CASSLSGRETDEQYF TGTGCCAGCAGTTTATCAGGGCGGGAGACCGACGAGCAGTACTTC TRBJ2-7 NA TRBV27 TRBD2
CASSLGLGKGSQYF TGTGCCAGCAGCCTGGGACTGGGTAAGGGGTCCCAGTACTTC TRBJ2-5 NA TRBV5-6 NA
CASSYSIAGDYGYTF TGTGCCAGCAGTTACTCGATTGCAGGGGACTATGGCTACACCTTC TRBJ1-2 few TRBV6-5 NA
CASSLSREGNEQYF TGTGCCAGCAGTTTATCGCGGGAGGGGAACGAGCAGTACTTC TRBJ2-7 NA TRBV27 TRBD2
CASSPDRGGLETQYF TGTGCCAGCAGCCCTGACAGGGGTGGACTGGAGACCCAGTACTTC TRBJ2-5 NA TRBV5-4 TRBD1
CASSQASPRGNTEAFF TGTGCCAGCAGCCAAGCGTCTCCCAGGGGGAACACTGAAGCTTTCTTT TRBJ1-1 NA TRBV3-1/TRBV3-2 NA
CAWTPGLAGVLEQFF TGTGCCTGGACCCCGGGACTAGCGGGAGTATTAGAGCAGTTCTTC TRBJ2-1 NA TRBV30 TRBD2
CASSSSGLAGASGELFF TGTGCCAGCAGCTCCTCCGGACTAGCGGGAGCTTCCGGGGAGCTGTTTTTT TRBJ2-2 NA TRBV11-3 TRBD2
CASSSLAAANTGELFF TGTGCCAGCAGCTCATTAGCGGCCGCGAACACCGGGGAGCTGTTTTTT TRBJ2-2 NA TRBV7-9 NA
CASSEGMGGFGSNQPQHF TGCGCCAGCAGTGAGGGGATGGGGGGTTTCGGCAGCAATCAGCCCCAGCATTTT TRBJ1-5 NA TRBV10-1 NA
CASSLAGHSGNTIYF TGTGCCAGCAGCTTAGCGGGGCACTCTGGAAACACCATATATTTT TRBJ1-3 NA TRBV7-9 NA
CASSLGPGTSSLEQYF TGCGCCAGCAGCTTGGGCCCCGGGACTAGCAGTCTCGAGCAGTACTTC TRBJ2-7 NA TRBV5-1 TRBD2
CASSQGPGLAGEARYNEQFF TGCGCCAGCAGCCAAGGCCCCGGACTAGCGGGAGAGGCACGGTACAATGAGCAGTTCTTC TRBJ2-1 NA TRBV4-3 TRBD2
CASSLEGVGNQPQHF TGTGCCAGCAGCTTGGAGGGGGTCGGCAATCAGCCCCAGCATTTT TRBJ1-5 NA TRBV5-8 NA
CASSFAPKDRLNQPQHF TGTGCCAGCAGCTTCGCCCCCAAGGACAGGCTCAATCAGCCCCAGCATTTT TRBJ1-5 NA TRBV7-8 TRBD1
CASSPQTGREEQYF TGCGCCAGCAGCCCCCAGACTGGGAGGGAGGAGCAGTACTTC TRBJ2-7 NA TRBV5-1 TRBD2
CASSSAGTSNTEAFF TGTGCCAGCAGCTCAGCCGGGACATCGAACACTGAAGCTTTCTTT TRBJ1-1 NA TRBV11-2 NA
CASSLGLLWNQPQHF TGTGCCAGCAGTTTAGGTCTATTATGGAATCAGCCCCAGCATTTT TRBJ1-5 NA TRBV28 NA
CASSLFTRGDYEQYF TGTGCCAGCAGCTTATTTACGCGGGGGGACTACGAGCAGTACTTC TRBJ2-7 NA TRBV7-2 TRBD2
CASSLEGLAARNEQFF TGTGCCAGCAGCTTGGAGGGACTAGCGGCCCGGAATGAGCAGTTCTTC TRBJ2-1 NA TRBV5-4 TRBD2
CATSAGDSPWGYTF TGTGCCACCAGTGCAGGGGATTCCCCATGGGGCTACACCTTC TRBJ1-2 NA TRBV24-1 NA
CASSTTGTGLYEQYF TGTGCCAGCAGTACCACCGGGACAGGTCTCTACGAGCAGTACTTC TRBJ2-7 once TRBV6-5 TRBD1
CASLGHGGEQYF TGTGCCAGTCTTGGTCACGGGGGAGAGCAGTACTTC TRBJ2-7 NA TRBV19 NA
CASSQQGTGNTIYF TGCGCCAGCAGCCAACAGGGAACTGGAAACACCATATATTTT TRBJ1-3 NA TRBV4-1 NA
CASSQGFKGVSDEQYF TGCGCCAGCAGCCAAGGATTCAAGGGGGTCTCCGACGAGCAGTACTTC TRBJ2-7 NA TRBV4-3 NA